The 31 T cell receptor beta chains presented below share a single source sample, sequenced in a study of T cells in Graves' hyperthyroidism and ophthalmopathy. RNA transcripts were the template for amplifying TCR beta CDR3 regions. The HTBI set primed first-round TCR CDR3 RT-PCR. TCRdb independently ran MiXCR on the multiplex PCR reads; one entry per CDR3 protein. Among 200,000 to 300,000 distinct CDR3 sequences listed, approximately 25% were seen once. Sequences were obtained from blood. The source of these receptors is a woman aged 40 to 50 with Graves' ophthalmopathy.

This clonotype was seen repeatedly, ten times or more. The chain has TRBV10-2 and TRBJ1-1; D gene uncertain. Germline values: CDR1 WSHSY, CDR2 SAAADI. V lost 2 bases to trimming and J lost 8 bases, with 12 bases between them. The CDR3 sequence is 13 residues long. In DNA form, the CDR3 reads TGCGCCAGCAGTGAGCAATATAAAGGAGAAGCTTTCTTT. This encodes CASSEQYKGEAFF.

The chain has TRBV6-5 and TRBJ2-2; no firm D call. Trimming took 2 bases from V and 0 from J, leaving 10 bases between them. Germline CDR1 and CDR2: MNHEY and SVGAGI. The CDR3 loop spans 16 amino acids. The CDR3 nucleotides read TGTGCCAGCAGTTACCAAGGTGGTGCGAACACCGGGGAGCTGTTTTTT. Translated: CASSYQGGANTGELFF.

Only one count was recorded for this clonotype. The chain's CDR3 is CASRGDRGKGSHQPQHF. Here the CDR3 DNA reads TGTGCCAGCAGGGGGGACAGGGGGAAAGGGAGTCATCAGCCCCAGCATTTT. This rearrangement joins TRBV6-1 to TRBJ1-5, with 11 bases identical to TRBD1. The CDR3 sequence is 17 residues long. V gave up 6 bases and J gave up 5 bases; unmatched junction bases: 12. Per germline, CDR1 MNHNS and CDR2 SASEGT.

This clonotype was detected ten times or more. V and J are TRBV28 and TRBJ2-7, with 12 positions matching TRBD2. V gave up 6 bases and J gave up 3 bases; unmatched junction bases: 6. The CDR3 loop spans 15 amino acids. CDR1 and CDR2 from the germline V gene are MDHEN and SYDVKM. The chain's CDR3 is CASSQTSGRFYEQYF. In DNA form, the CDR3 reads TGTGCCAGCAGCCAGACTAGCGGGAGATTCTACGAGCAGTACTTC.

In its sample, this clonotype was seen many times. The genes are TRBV18 and TRBJ2-7; D may be TRBD1 (5 bases). Germline CDR1 and CDR2: KGHSH and LQKENI. The CDR3 has 14 amino acids. Trimming removed 3 bases at V and 2 bases at J, with 11 bases between. CDR3 residues: CASSPDTLPYEQYF. In DNA, the CDR3 is TGTGCCAGCTCACCGGACACCCTTCCCTACGAGCAGTACTTC. The full variable domain, with the rest looked up from reference TRBV18 and TRBJ2-7, is NAGVMQNPRHLVRRRGQEARLRCSPMKGHSHVYWYRQLPEEGLKFMVYLQKENIIDESGMPKERFSAEFPKEGPSILRIQQVVRGDSAAYFCASSPDTLPYEQYFGPGTRLTVT.

The table lists this clonotype with many counts. No conserved phenylalanine or tryptophan is present at the end of the CDR3, so a read error is the likely explanation. This chain connects TRBV4-2 to TRBJ2-7; unclear D gene. From germline, CDR1 is LGHNA and CDR2 YNFKEQ. Trimming pared 1 base from V and 0 bases from J, leaving 10 bases between. This CDR3 region has 15 residues. Here the CDR3 reads CASSQGNWSSYEQYL. CDR3 DNA sequence: TGTGCCAGCAGCCAAGGGAACTGGAGCTCCTACGAGCAGTACCTC.

This clonotype was found many times. The rearrangement uses TRBV28 and TRBJ2-6; D remains ambiguous. Trimming removed 3 bases from V and 0 bases from J, with 6 bases in between. The CDR3 runs 15 residues. The germline CDR1 and CDR2 sequences are MDHEN and SYDVKM. The CDR3 protein is CASSFGYSGANVLTF. For the CDR3, the DNA is TGTGCCAGCAGTTTTGGTTACTCTGGGGCCAACGTCCTGACTTTC.

The chain employs TRBV28 and TRBJ2-3; 11 bases align to TRBD2. This CDR3 is 15 amino acids long. Germline-derived CDR1 and CDR2 are MDHEN and SYDVKM. J lost 4 bases, V lost 7 bases, and 7 bases had no gene match. CDR3 bases: TGTGCCAGCACCGAACTAGCGGGAGTTGCAGATACGCAGTATTTT. It translates to CASTELAGVADTQYF.

This clonotype was seen ten or more times. The CDR3 DNA reads TGTGCCAGCAGCTTAGGAGCGGGACTGAACACCGGGGAGCTGTTTTTT. Encoded protein: CASSLGAGLNTGELFF. The V call is TRBV11-2, the J call TRBJ2-2; 7 nucleotides match TRBD2. Germline-derived CDR1 and CDR2 are SGHAT and FQNNGV. CDR3 size: 16 residues. The junction had 3 bases not matched to a gene; V was cut back by 1 base and J by 1 base. Supplemented by reference TRBV11-2 and TRBJ2-2, the full variable domain reads EAGVAQSPRYKIIEKRQSVAFWCNPISGHATLYWYQQILGQGPKLLIQFQNNGVVDDSQLPKDRFSAERLKGVDSTLKIQPAKLEDSAVYLCASSLGAGLNTGELFFGEGSRLTVL.

This clonotype has a count of ten or more. This chain uses TRBV19 with TRBJ1-1; D not certain. Germline lookup yields CDR1 LNHDA and CDR2 SQIVND (reference sequence). The CDR3 runs 13 residues. Trimming cost V 3 bases and J 6 bases, with 11 bases left between them. CDR3 nucleotides: TGTGCCAGTAGTATGGCGCAATGGGCTGAAGCTTTCTTT. This sequence encodes CASSMAQWAEAFF. The complete variable domain, with remaining parts taken from reference TRBV19 and TRBJ1-1, reads DGGITQSPKYLFRKEGQNVTLSCEQNLNHDAMYWYRQDPGQGLRLIYYSQIVNDFQKGDIAEGYSVSREKKESFPLTVTSAQKNPTAFYLCASSMAQWAEAFFGQGTRLTVV.

This clonotype appeared a single time. One junction end disagrees with the germline gene, perhaps due to a read error. This rearrangement joins TRBV19 to TRBJ2-4; perhaps TRBD1 as D (5 bases). The CDR3 spans 13 residues. Germline CDR1 reads LNHDA; CDR2 reads SQIVND (reference sequence). The CDR3 loop reads CASSTDRGNIQDF. The CDR3 nucleotides read TGTGCCAGTAGTACCGATAGGGGAAACATTCAGGACTTC.

The sample holds many counts of this clonotype. The chain couples TRBV28 to TRBJ1-2, with D possibly matching TRBD1 (6 bases). Germline lookup yields CDR1 MDHEN and CDR2 SYDVKM. Trimming left V 3 bases short and J 4 bases short, with 9 bases between. There are 13 residues in the CDR3. CDR3 bases: TGTGCCAGCAGTTTGACAGGCATCTATGGCTACACCTTC. The encoded protein is CASSLTGIYGYTF.

The rearrangement joins TRBV18 to TRBJ2-4; D unresolved. This CDR3 is built from 14 residues. Trimming stripped 6 bases from V and 8 bases from J, with 17 bases between. Germline CDR1 reads KGHSH; CDR2 reads LQKENI. The CDR3, as DNA: TGTGCCAGCTCGCTTCGGGCACAAGAGGACATTCAGTACTTC. Translated: CASSLRAQEDIQYF.

This clonotype was recorded many times. The V and J genes are TRBV7-9 and TRBJ1-6, with a possible D match to TRBD1 (6 bases). V was clipped by 3 bases and J by 7 bases, with 7 bases between them. This CDR3 contains 13 residues. Germline CDR1 is SEHNR and CDR2 is FQNEAQ (reference sequence). The CDR3 nucleotides read TGTGCCAGCAGCTTGGGGGCAAATTCACCCCTCCACTTT. As protein: CASSLGANSPLHF.

This clonotype was detected ten times or more. This chain links TRBV30 with TRBJ2-5, with 10 positions matching TRBD2. Germline V lookup: CDR1 GTSNPN, CDR2 SVGIG (reference sequence). V shed 4 bases, J shed 5 bases, and the junction held 10 bases outside the gene matches. The CDR3 totals 15 residues. CDR3 protein: CAWTWTSGRTETQYF. The DNA of the CDR3 is TGTGCCTGGACCTGGACTAGCGGCCGAACGGAGACCCAGTACTTC.

In this sample, this clonotype turned up a few times. The chain carries TRBV7-9 and TRBJ1-5; D gene uncertain. V was cut by 6 bases and J by 4 bases, with 10 bases left in between. The CDR3 has 13 residues. Germline-derived CDR1 and CDR2 are SEHNR and FQNEAQ (reference sequence). This CDR3 is CASRPHINQPQHF. The CDR3 DNA reads TGTGCCAGCAGGCCCCATATAAATCAGCCCCAGCATTTT.

In this sample, this clonotype turned up many times. The chain links TRBV29-1 to TRBJ2-2; D perhaps matches TRBD2 (5 bases). Deletions cut 4 bases from V and 7 bases from J, with 7 bases between. CDR3 length: 11 amino acids. Looked up from germline, CDR1 is SQVTM and CDR2 is ANQGSEA. Written as DNA, the CDR3 is TGCAGCGTTGGGACTGGCGGGGAGCTGTTTTTT. This codes for CSVGTGGELFF.

The chain uses TRBV7-8 and TRBJ2-7; 13 bases align to TRBD2. This CDR3 spans 15 amino acids. Germline V gene sequence: CDR1 SGHVS, CDR2 FQNEAQ. The V and J ends lost 6 bases and 6 bases, in that order; junction bases with no gene match: 8. The CDR3 coding sequence is TGTGCCAGCAGAGCTCCGGGACTAGCGGGGACCGAGCAGTACTTC. Translation gives CASRAPGLAGTEQYF.

This clonotype was detected many times. The rearrangement joins TRBV7-2 to TRBJ2-7, with 9 bases identical to TRBD2. The CDR3 is 15 residues long. V dropped 4 bases and J dropped 1; count of bases not matched to a gene: 5. Germline V lookup: CDR1 SGHTA, CDR2 FQGNSA. CDR3 DNA: TGTGCCAGCAGCTCAGCGGGAGGCAAATCCTACGAGCAGTACTTC. It encodes CASSSAGGKSYEQYF.

Many counts were recorded for this clonotype. The chain has TRBV29-1 and TRBJ1-3, with D possibly TRBD1 on 5 matching bases. V was trimmed by 7 bases and J by 3 bases, leaving 7 bases between them. Germline V CDR1 and CDR2: SQVTM, ANQGSEA. The CDR3 has 11 residues. CDR3 amino acids: CSGGDGNTIYF. The CDR3 region has the DNA TGCAGCGGGGGCGATGGAAACACCATATATTTT.

The sample holds a few counts of this clonotype. This may come from a read error, since a much larger clone is one base off. The genes are TRBV28 and TRBJ2-2; the match to TRBD2 covers 9 bases. The CDR3 totals 16 residues. Germline trimming cut 7 bases from V and 0 bases from J; bases unmatched to any gene: 6. The germline V gene encodes CDR1 MDHEN and CDR2 SYDVKM. DNA of the CDR3: TGTGCCAGCATAGCCAGCGGGAGGTCGAACACCGGGGAGCTGTTTTTT. The encoded protein is CASIASGRSNTGELFF.

The table lists this clonotype with many counts. V gene TRBV5-1 combines with J gene TRBJ2-7, with 14 nucleotides matching TRBD2. CDR3 size: 16 residues. J lost 9 bases, V lost 0 bases, and 8 bases had no gene match. CDR1 is SGHRS and CDR2 is YFSETQ in the germline V gene. This CDR3 is CASSLGPGTSGSPQYF. The CDR3 DNA is TGCGCCAGCAGCTTGGGGCCCGGGACTAGCGGGAGTCCGCAGTACTTC.

This sequence joins TRBV29-1 and TRBJ2-7, with 8 positions matching TRBD1. The CDR3 extends over 14 amino acids. CDR1 is SQVTM and CDR2 is ANQGSEA in the germline V gene. With 5 bases clipped from V and 1 base from J, the junction kept 7 bases outside the gene matches. CDR3: CSVLTGTGSYEQYF. The CDR3 nucleotides are TGCAGCGTTCTAACCGGGACAGGATCCTACGAGCAGTACTTC.

This clonotype appeared a few times. A much larger clone differs by one base, so this may be a read error. The final CDR3 position lacks the conserved phenylalanine or tryptophan, pointing to a likely read error. V is TRBV27 and J is TRBJ2-2; a weak D match, TRBD2 (5 bases). This CDR3 is 13 amino acids long. Trimming pared 6 bases from V and 4 bases from J, leaving 9 bases between. CDR1 and CDR2 (germline): MNHEY, SMNVEV (reference sequence). The CDR3 loop reads CASSGGRTGELFL. Here the CDR3 DNA reads TGTGCCAGCAGCGGCGGGCGCACCGGGGAGCTGTTTCTT.

This clonotype was picked up many times. The V and J genes are TRBV11-2 and TRBJ2-7; 10 bases map to TRBD1. V shed 2 bases, J shed 4 bases, and the junction held 8 bases outside the gene matches. CDR1 is SGHAT and CDR2 is FQNNGV in the germline V gene. The CDR3 extends over 16 amino acids. The CDR3 DNA follows: TGTGCCAGCAGCTTAAAGAGGGGACAGGGGTCTTACGAGCAGTACTTC. Translation: CASSLKRGQGSYEQYF.

This clonotype was observed a few times. Compared with germline, one end of the junction differs, possibly owing to a read error. The V call is TRBV6-1, the J call TRBJ1-5, with a weak D call TRBD1 (5 bases). CDR3 length equals 15 residues. Germline CDR1 and CDR2: MNHNS and SASEGT. Here the CDR3 reads CASREQVHSNQPQPF. DNA of the CDR3: TGTGCCAGCAGAGAACAGGTACATAGCAATCAGCCCCAGCCTTTT.

This clonotype was observed many times. CDR3 in DNA: TGTGCCAGTAGTGAACAGGACTGGGCCTACGAGCAGTACTTC. Translated: CASSEQDWAYEQYF. This rearrangement joins TRBV19 to TRBJ2-7; D is perhaps TRBD1 or TRBD2 (5 bases each). The V end was cut by 5 bases, the J end by 2 bases, with 13 bases between. Germline CDR1 LNHDA, CDR2 SQIVND (reference sequence). This CDR3 comprises 14 residues.

The gene calls are TRBV6-4 and TRBJ1-2, with a tentative D call TRBD1 (5 bases). The CDR3 totals 12 residues. Trimming removed 10 bases from V and 8 bases from J, with 17 bases in between. Germline V gene lookup returns CDR1 MRHNA and CDR2 SNTAGT. CDR3 bases: TGTGCCATACGACCGGGGACGGAGGGCTACACCTTC. Translating gives CAIRPGTEGYTF.

Ten or more counts support this clonotype. This rearrangement joins TRBV11-1 to TRBJ2-7; 8 bases map to TRBD1. The CDR3 length is 13 residues. Germline-derived CDR1 and CDR2 are SGHAT and FQDESV (reference sequence). With 5 bases clipped from V and 7 bases from J, the junction kept 7 bases outside the gene matches. For the CDR3, the DNA is TGTGCCAGCAGCCGGGACAGGATTTATGAGCAGTACTTC. Its protein is CASSRDRIYEQYF.

The chain combines TRBV28 with TRBJ2-5; 9 nucleotides line up with TRBD1. Germline V gene lookup returns CDR1 MDHEN and CDR2 SYDVKM. Trimming at V came to 5 bases and at J to 3 bases, leaving 10 bases not matched to a gene. This CDR3 is 16 amino acids long. CDR3 in amino acids: CASSASGQGQKETQYF. In DNA, the CDR3 is TGTGCCAGCAGTGCGTCGGGACAGGGTCAGAAAGAGACCCAGTACTTC.

This sequence joins TRBV6-1 and TRBJ1-1; 8 nucleotides match TRBD1. V lost 5 bases and J lost 5; bases outside the gene matches: 16. Germline V gives CDR1 MNHNS, CDR2 SASEGT. The CDR3 has 17 residues. The CDR3 here is CASSPNPNRGIRTEAFF. CDR3 DNA: TGTGCCAGCAGTCCTAACCCGAACAGGGGGATTCGAACTGAAGCTTTCTTT.